The sequence of this T cell receptor (beta chain) was determined in a study of shared clonotypes between healthy human individuals. The wider study: Ranging from 18 to 49 in age, donors were a couple of women and a few men.

After removal of 4 bases from V and 3 bases from J, the junction contained 10 bases not matched to a gene. CDR1 is SEHNR, CDR2 FQNEAQ, per germline (reference sequence). The CDR3 extends over 17 amino acids. Assay execution proceeded at the deep level. Replicate PCRs run on sorted subsets employed 200 ng DNA, approximately 30,000 T cell genomes. Assay used: immunoSEQ multiplex PCR; TCRdb lists only in-frame clones, some missing. The profile shows fewer than 1 million clones, roughly 96% of them singletons. Study-level points and caveats: The rarefaction results pointed to incomplete sorted-subset sequencing despite large depth.

Naive CD8 cells lacked CD45RO, underwent positive selection for CCR7 and left out terminally differentiated effector memory CD45RA+ cells. Details on this clone: The antigen remains unidentified.

The chain uses TRBV7-9 and TRBJ2-7, with 12 positions matching TRBD2. The clonotype originates from a young man in good health. The sequencing sample was made of naive CD8+ T cells sorted from blood. The CDR3 nucleotides are TGTGCCAGCAGCTCGAACGGACTAGCGGGGAAACACTACGAGCAGTACTTC. Translation gives CASSSNGLAGKHYEQYF.